This entry lists 13 T cell receptor beta chains sequenced from one sample in a study of human T cells and chemical hapten exposure (dated by TCRdb to the early 2020s). The protocol used for the library was RACE. The listed sequencing device is NextSeq 500. The public reads were reprocessed in TCRdb via fastp at Q25 and MiXCR, keeping in-frame beta chains. Identical CDR3 protein sequences are pooled into one entry, listed with their most common genes and DNA. In all, the sample holds tens of thousands of distinct CDR3 sequences, and roughly 3.3% of those were seen once. Jointly, the top ten make up about 6.9% of the sample. What the time point label conveys for this sample: patch test 2, 6 weeks after DPC sensitization. In the paper's terms, the treatment or condition label means: therapeutic diphenylcyclopropenone sensitization with weekly scalp DPC. The sample here was whole blood, taken in connection with sensitization to the hapten diphenylcyclopropenone (DPC). All receptors come from a man in his forties with alopecia areata. Some clones in this sample may be carry-over from other donors' samples.

There are many counts of this clonotype. The J gene is TRBJ2-4, the V gene TRBV6-6; D ambiguous. This CDR3 contains 16 residues. V was trimmed by 6 bases and J by 1 base, leaving 16 bases between them. Germline V gives CDR1 MNHNY, CDR2 SVGAGI (reference sequence). The CDR3 region is CASSPKSGLAKNIQYF. CDR3 coding DNA: TGTGCCAGCAGCCCTAAATCGGGCCTCGCCAAAAACATTCAGTACTTC.

This clonotype has a count of ten or more. CDR3 nucleotides: TGTGCCAGCAGCTTAGCGAGGGGCTTAAGCTCCTACGAGCAGTACTTC. Translating gives CASSLARGLSSYEQYF. This chain joins TRBV7-8 and TRBJ2-7; D is possibly TRBD1 or TRBD2 (5 bases each). This CDR3 is built from 16 residues. The ends were cut back, 0 bases at V and 0 bases at J, with 12 bases in the middle. Germline CDR1 is SGHVS and CDR2 is FQNEAQ.

The sample holds many counts of this clonotype. V usage is TRBV10-3 and J usage is TRBJ2-1, with D perhaps TRBD2 (5 bases). Germline CDR1 is ENHRY and CDR2 is SYGVKD. V lost 10 bases and J 6 bases, leaving 19 bases between the germline ends. The CDR3 is made up of 14 amino acids. The CDR3 bases are TGTGCCACCCGTCCCGCGACTACCACCAATGAGCAGTTCTTC. Its translation: CATRPATTTNEQFF.

The table lists this clonotype with a few counts. The chain combines TRBV19 with TRBJ1-1; a possible D gene is TRBD1 (5 bases). CDR1 is LNHDA and CDR2 is SQIVND in the germline V gene (reference sequence). The ends were cut back, 10 bases at V and 7 bases at J, with 28 bases in the middle. The CDR3 covers 16 residues. CDR3 DNA sequence: TGTGCCACACGACAAGAACCGGGACCCTCTAGGGGTGAAGCTTTCTTT. Amino acids: CATRQEPGPSRGEAFF.

This clonotype has a handful of counts. CDR3 loop: CASDEVSPGDEKLFF. The CDR3 DNA reads TGTGCCAGCGACGAAGTGAGTCCCGGGGATGAAAAACTGTTTTTT. The chain employs TRBV2 and TRBJ1-4, with D unresolved. Looked up from germline, CDR1 is SNHLY and CDR2 is FYNNEI. Trimming cost V 8 bases and J 6 bases, with 19 bases left between them. This CDR3 spans 15 amino acids.

This clonotype showed up many times. This rearrangement joins TRBV19 to TRBJ2-3; TRBD2 is a possible D gene (6 bases). CDR1 is LNHDA and CDR2 is SQIVND in the germline V gene (reference sequence). The CDR3 has 12 amino acids. The germline V and J ends were trimmed by 5 bases and 8 bases, with 11 bases remaining between them. The CDR3 DNA reads as TGTGCCAGTAGTCCCTCCGGGGGTACGCAGTATTTT. Translation: CASSPSGGTQYF.

This clonotype has just a few counts. The CDR3 loop reads CASSLAAGLAGVADTQYF. For the CDR3, the DNA is TGTGCCAGCAGCTTAGCAGCGGGACTAGCGGGAGTTGCGGATACGCAGTATTTT. The chain combines TRBV7-9 with TRBJ2-3; 14 bases map to TRBD2. Germline CDR1 reads SEHNR; CDR2 reads FQNEAQ (reference sequence). V lost 0 bases to trimming and J lost 6 bases; unmatched junction nucleotides: 8. There are 18 residues in the CDR3.

This clonotype was observed at least ten times. The chain is built from TRBV27 and TRBJ1-6, with D tentatively TRBD1 (5 bases). Germline V lookup: CDR1 MNHEY, CDR2 SMNVEV (reference sequence). The V end lost 3 bases, the J end lost 4 bases, and 7 bases lay between the germline ends. This CDR3 has 14 residues. The CDR3 sequence: CASSFDRYNSPLHF. CDR3 nucleotides: TGTGCCAGCAGTTTTGACAGATATAATTCACCCCTCCACTTT.

This clonotype was picked up many times. The V call is TRBV6-6, the J call TRBJ1-5, with a tentative D call TRBD1 (5 bases). The CDR3 loop spans 16 amino acids. V was cut by 2 bases and J by 5 bases, with 16 bases left in between. The germline V gene encodes CDR1 MNHNY and CDR2 SVGAGI (reference sequence). For the CDR3, the DNA is TGTGCCAGCAGTTACCGTGGACAACAACACGATCAGCCCCAGCATTTT. Translation gives CASSYRGQQHDQPQHF.

This clonotype appeared many times. The chain carries TRBV15 and TRBJ2-3, with D maybe TRBD1 (7 bases). The V and J ends lost 4 bases and 1 base respectively, with 12 bases between them. Germline V gene data show CDR1 as LNHNV and CDR2 as YYDKDF (reference sequence). The CDR3 is made up of 15 amino acids. The CDR3 region is CATSTDREGTDTQYF. As DNA, the CDR3 is TGTGCCACCAGCACCGACAGGGAGGGCACAGATACGCAGTATTTT. Complete variable domain (other parts from reference TRBV15 and TRBJ2-3): DAMVIQNPRYQVTQFGKPVTLSCSQTLNHNVMYWYQQKSSQAPKLLFHYYDKDFNNEADTPDNFQSRRPNTSFCFLDIRSPGLGDTAMYLCATSTDREGTDTQYFGPGTRLTVL.

In regard to this clonotype: This may be a read error, as it is one base from a much larger clone. This CDR3 fails to terminate in the conserved phenylalanine or tryptophan, so it likely reflects a read error. This chain links TRBV6-1 with TRBJ2-1; no clear D. V lost 2 bases, J lost 9 bases, and 2 bases lay in between. CDR3 length equals 10 residues. Germline CDR1 and CDR2: MNHNS and SASEGT. CDR3 sequence: CASSEREQFL. The CDR3 region has the DNA TGTGCCAGCAGTGAACGTGAGCAGTTCTTA.

This clonotype was counted many times. The chain recombines TRBV5-6 with TRBJ1-2; D gene uncertain. The germline V and J ends were trimmed by 2 bases and 5 bases, with 4 bases remaining between them. This CDR3 region has 11 residues. Germline V CDR1 and CDR2: SGHDT, YYEEEE. CDR3 in DNA: TGTGCCAGCAGCTTCCAATATGGCTACACCTTC. Protein: CASSFQYGYTF.

CDR3 region: CASSGQGREKLFF. The DNA for the CDR3 is TGTGCCAGCTCGGGACAGGGACGCGAAAAACTGTTTTTT. The chain links TRBV27 to TRBJ1-4; 9 bases agree with TRBD1. The CDR3 consists of 13 residues. Germline V gene lookup returns CDR1 MNHEY and CDR2 SMNVEV (reference sequence). Germline trimming cut 8 bases from V and 8 bases from J; bases unmatched to any gene: 6.